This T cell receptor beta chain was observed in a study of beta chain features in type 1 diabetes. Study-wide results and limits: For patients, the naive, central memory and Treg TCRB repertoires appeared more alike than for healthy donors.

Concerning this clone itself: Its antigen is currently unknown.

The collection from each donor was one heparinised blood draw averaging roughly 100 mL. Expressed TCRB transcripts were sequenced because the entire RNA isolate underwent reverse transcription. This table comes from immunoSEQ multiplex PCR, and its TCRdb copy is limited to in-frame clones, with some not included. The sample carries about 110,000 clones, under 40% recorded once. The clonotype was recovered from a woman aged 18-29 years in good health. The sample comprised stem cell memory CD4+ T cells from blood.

The CDR3 region has the DNA TGTGCCAGCAGCCAAGATAATGGGACAACTACTAGCAATCAGCCCCAGCATTTT. Its protein is CASSQDNGTTTSNQPQHF. This sequence joins TRBV14 and TRBJ1-5; D possibly corresponds to TRBD1 (6 bases). The germline CDR1 and CDR2 sequences are SGHDN and FVKESK. The CDR3 has 18 residues. The V gene lost 0 bases and the J gene lost 0 bases, with 15 bases spanning the gap.